The 8 T cell receptor beta chains below were found in one sample sequenced in a study of blood T cell repertoires in COVID-19. Produced via immunoSEQ multiplex PCR; TCRdb's table is partial and in-frame only. The sample lists roughly 200,000 clones, around 83% occurring once. The specimen was peripheral blood. The origin of the receptors is a man aged 35-49 years with active or convalescent COVID-19.

This clone was observed a handful of times. The CDR3 DNA is TGTGCCAGCAGCGTAGGAGGCAGGGTGCCTAATGAAAAACTGTTTTTT. Translating gives CASSVGGRVPNEKLFF. The chain uses TRBV9 and TRBJ1-4, with a weak D call TRBD1 (5 bases). The CDR3 length is 16 residues. Trimming stripped 0 bases from V and 3 bases from J, with 12 bases between. Germline V gene sequence: CDR1 SGDLS, CDR2 YYNGEE. The complete variable domain, with remaining parts taken from reference TRBV9 and TRBJ1-4, reads DSGVTQTPKHLITATGQRVTLRCSPRSGDLSVYWYQQSLDQGLQFLIQYYNGEERAKGNILERFSAQQFPDLHSELNLSSLELGDSALYFCASSVGGRVPNEKLFFGSGTQLSVL.

The chain uses TRBV18 and TRBJ2-1; 9 bases align to TRBD2. J lost 6 bases, V lost 3 bases, and 9 bases had no gene match. Germline-derived CDR1 and CDR2 are KGHSH and LQKENI. The CDR3 spans 16 residues. Here the CDR3 DNA reads TGTGCCAGCTCACCCGGGACTAGCATTGCGGGCAATGAGCAGTTCTTC. Encoded protein: CASSPGTSIAGNEQFF.

The CDR3 DNA follows: TGTGCCACCAGCACCGACAGGGTACTTACTACTAACTATGGCTACACCTTC. Its protein product is CATSTDRVLTTNYGYTF. The chain recombines TRBV15 with TRBJ1-2; 7 bases match TRBD1. V lost 4 bases and J lost 0; bases outside the gene matches: 11. The length of the CDR3 is 17 residues. From germline, CDR1 is LNHNV and CDR2 YYDKDF (reference sequence).

The V gene is TRBV3-1 (or the pseudogene TRBV3-2), the J gene TRBJ1-6; weak D call: TRBD1 (5 bases). Germline loops: CDR1 LGHDT, CDR2 YNNKEL (reference sequence). The ends were cut back, 4 bases at V and 9 bases at J, with 19 bases in the middle. There are 16 residues in the CDR3. DNA of the CDR3: TGTGCCAGCAGCCCCCAGGACATCCGGATTGGTTCACCCCTCCACTTT. It yields the protein CASSPQDIRIGSPLHF.

V is TRBV19 and J is TRBJ1-2, with D perhaps TRBD1 (6 bases). Germline-derived CDR1 and CDR2 are LNHDA and SQIVND (reference sequence). V was clipped by 3 bases and J by 0 bases, with 14 bases between them. The CDR3 consists of 16 residues. CDR3: CASSIGPGATNYGYTF. As DNA, the CDR3 is TGTGCCAGTAGTATCGGTCCAGGGGCAACTAACTATGGCTACACCTTC.

This clone was seen at least ten times. This rearrangement joins TRBV5-1 to TRBJ1-4; TRBD1 matches at 7 bases. The CDR3 covers 15 residues. CDR1 and CDR2 (germline): SGHRS, YFSETQ. Trimming removed 3 bases from V and 4 bases from J; junction bases left unmatched: 6. The CDR3 nucleotides read TGCGCCAGCAGCTACTACCGGGACAGTAATGAAAAACTGTTTTTT. Translating gives CASSYYRDSNEKLFF.

Here the CDR3 DNA reads TGTGCCAGCAACCGGGGACAGGGAGGAGAGACTGAAGCTTTCTTT. Its protein is CASNRGQGGETEAFF. The chain joins TRBV4-2 to TRBJ1-1; 9 nucleotides line up with TRBD1. V was pared by 7 bases and J by 5 bases, with 11 bases of the junction left unmatched. There are 15 residues in the CDR3. Per the germline V gene, CDR1 is LGHNA and CDR2 is YNFKEQ.

This chain joins TRBV19 and TRBJ2-1; D remains ambiguous. V was trimmed by 1 base and J by 15 bases, leaving 10 bases between them. The CDR3 totals 11 residues. CDR1 and CDR2 from the germline V gene are LNHDA and SQIVND (reference sequence). CDR3 protein: CASSIGSRPFF. As DNA, the CDR3 is TGTGCCAGTAGTATAGGTTCGAGGCCGTTCTTC.